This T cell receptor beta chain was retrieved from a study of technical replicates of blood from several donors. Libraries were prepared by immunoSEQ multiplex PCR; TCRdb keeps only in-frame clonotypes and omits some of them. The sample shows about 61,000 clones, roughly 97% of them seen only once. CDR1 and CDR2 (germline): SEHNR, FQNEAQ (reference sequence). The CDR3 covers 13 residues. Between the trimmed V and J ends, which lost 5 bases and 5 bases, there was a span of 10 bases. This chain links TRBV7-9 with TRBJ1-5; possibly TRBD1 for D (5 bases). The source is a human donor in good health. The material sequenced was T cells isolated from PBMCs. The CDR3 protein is CASSPGADQPQHF. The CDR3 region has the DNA TGTGCCAGCAGCCCTGGGGCCGATCAGCCCCAGCATTTT.